This record concerns one TCR beta chain sequence. The CDR3 is made up of 11 amino acids. In germline, CDR1 is SQVTM, CDR2 ANQGSEA. V was clipped by 0 bases and J by 8 bases, with 7 bases between them. The data are from a study of blood T cell repertoires in COVID-19. Overall study context: Samples came from the United States, Italy and Spain, spanning acute and convalescent COVID-19.

Data came from immunoSEQ multiplex PCR; TCRdb stores just in-frame clones and leaves some out. This table has roughly 120,000 clones, approximately 86% appearing once. The source of this sequence is a woman aged 45-65 years with active or convalescent COVID-19. The genes are TRBV29-1 and TRBJ1-1; D not resolved. Material: peripheral blood. CDR3 nucleotides: TGCAGCGTTGAAGATCTAGTGGAAGCTTTCTTT. Translating it yields CSVEDLVEAFF.